Listed here is a single T cell receptor beta chain. As yet, its antigen is unknown. The CDR3 is 13 residues long. From germline, CDR1 is SGHRS and CDR2 YFSETQ. Trimming left V 6 bases short and J 6 bases short, with 14 bases between. Using CD45RO/CCR7/CD25/CD127/CD95/CD27, CD4+ naive, central memory, regulatory and stem cell-like memory cells were sorted. Expressed TCRB transcripts were sequenced after all isolated RNA was converted to cDNA. Repertoires were generated with immunoSEQ multiplex PCR, while TCRdb's copy carries only in-frame clones and drops some. The sample contains 600,000 to 650,000 clones, 15% to 19% of which appear only once. The entry originates in a study of beta chain features in type 1 diabetes. Study observations and caveats: Type 1 diabetes patients had TCRB CDR3s that were shorter (moderately but significantly so) in all four CD4+ subsets.

Sequenced: naive CD4+ T cells from blood. The sequence was obtained from a man aged 18 to 29 in good health. This sequence joins TRBV5-1 and TRBJ2-3, with D maybe TRBD2 (7 bases). CDR3: CASTTGGRDTQYF. CDR3 nucleotide sequence: TGCGCCAGCACTACCGGGGGGCGGGATACGCAGTATTTT.